The rows below give T cell receptor beta chains drawn from one sample of a study of blood T cell repertoires in COVID-19. TCRdb's copy holds only in-frame clones and misses some; the assay was immunoSEQ multiplex PCR. The sample carries 200,000 or so clones, roughly 90% recorded once. Sequenced sample: peripheral blood. The receptors derive from a man aged 55 to 70 with COVID-19, enrolled during active disease. CDR3s include the opening cysteine and the closing phenylalanine or tryptophan. A D gene is named only where the DNA matches it firmly. For some rows the clone size is stated as once, few or many, or as a class when expanded; others skip it.

d_gene	j_gene	v_gene	abundance	CDR3aa	CDR3nt
TRBD2	TRBJ2-3	TRBV3-1/TRBV3-2	-	CASSQESLAGGPRGTDTQYF	TGTGCCAGCAGCCAAGAAAGTCTAGCGGGAGGGCCAAGAGGAACAGATACGCAGTATTTT
-	TRBJ2-2	TRBV5-4	-	CASSLAGVGTGELFF	TGTGCCAGCAGCTTGGCCGGTGTCGGCACCGGGGAGCTGTTTTTT
TRBD2	TRBJ2-1	TRBV19	-	CASSPRLAGGYHEQFF	TGTGCCAGTAGTCCGCGACTAGCGGGAGGATACCATGAGCAGTTCTTC
TRBD1	TRBJ1-4	TRBV7-9	once	CASSVDRGVREKLFF	TGTGCCAGCAGCGTCGACAGGGGAGTACGGGAAAAACTGTTTTTT
TRBD2	TRBJ2-3	TRBV9	once	CASSPRTSGNTDTQYF	TGTGCCAGCAGCCCACGGACTAGCGGGAACACAGATACGCAGTATTTT
-	TRBJ2-1	TRBV10-3	-	CAISSRTDNNEQFF	TGTGCCATCAGTTCTAGGACAGATAACAATGAGCAGTTCTTC
TRBD2	TRBJ2-3	TRBV11-2	-	CASSLRRGGTDTQYF	TGTGCCAGCAGCTTAAGGCGGGGGGGCACAGATACGCAGTATTTT
TRBD2	TRBJ2-1	TRBV7-9	-	CASTPGLAGEEQFF	TGTGCCAGCACCCCAGGGCTAGCGGGAGAGGAGCAGTTCTTC
-	TRBJ1-5	TRBV19	-	CASSQQADQPQHF	TGTGCCAGTAGTCAACAGGCCGATCAGCCCCAGCATTTT
-	TRBJ2-7	TRBV5-4	once	CASSQGGKLYEQYF	TGTGCCAGCAGCCAGGGGGGCAAACTCTACGAGCAGTACTTC
TRBD1	TRBJ1-1	TRBV19	-	CASSTDRMNTEAFF	TGTGCCAGTAGCACGGACAGGATGAACACTGAAGCTTTCTTT
TRBD1	TRBJ1-5	TRBV6-5	-	CASRWRWGTGDQPQHF	TGTGCCAGCCGTTGGAGGTGGGGGACAGGTGATCAGCCCCAGCATTTT
-	TRBJ2-7	TRBV5-1	-	CASSLWPGVAQYF	TGCGCCAGCAGCCTTTGGCCGGGTGTCGCGCAGTACTTC
TRBD1	TRBJ1-6	TRBV7-9	-	CASSSQGASNNSPLHF	TGTGCCAGCAGCTCTCAGGGGGCCTCTAATAATTCACCCCTCCACTTT
TRBD2	TRBJ2-1	TRBV9	-	CASSPGASGSNEQFF	TGTGCCAGCAGCCCAGGGGCTAGCGGGAGCAATGAGCAGTTCTTC
-	TRBJ2-3	TRBV5-8	-	CASSPDKFTDTQYF	TGTGCCAGCAGCCCGGACAAGTTCACAGATACGCAGTATTTT
-	TRBJ1-1	TRBV6-5	-	CASSSRGMNTEAFF	TGTGCCAGCAGTTCAAGGGGAATGAACACTGAAGCTTTCTTT
-	TRBJ1-3	TRBV18	-	CASSPLSKSSGNTIYF	TGTGCCAGCTCACCGCTTAGCAAAAGCTCTGGAAACACCATATATTTT
TRBD1	TRBJ1-6	TRBV11-2	-	CASSQLNDRVRSSPLHF	TGTGCCAGCAGCCAGCTGAATGACAGGGTGCGGAGTTCACCCCTCCACTTT
TRBD1	TRBJ1-3	TRBV9	once	CASSVEQGAPIYF	TGTGCCAGCAGCGTAGAACAGGGGGCCCCCATATATTTT
TRBD2	TRBJ2-1	TRBV24-1	-	CATSGTSGSNEQFF	TGTGCCACCTCCGGGACTAGCGGGAGTAATGAGCAGTTCTTC
-	TRBJ2-7	TRBV4-1	-	CASSHPGLSAYEQYF	TGCGCCAGCAGCCACCCAGGCCTAAGTGCCTACGAGCAGTACTTC
-	TRBJ1-1	TRBV11-3	-	CASSLTGSNTEAFF	TGTGCCAGCAGCCTGACCGGGTCGAACACTGAAGCTTTCTTT
-	TRBJ1-1	TRBV12-3/TRBV12-4	few	CASSFPGAEAFF	TGTGCCAGCAGTTTCCCGGGGGCTGAAGCTTTCTTT
-	TRBJ1-6	TRBV11-2	-	CASNSLRGSGSPLHF	TGTGCCAGCAATAGTTTAAGGGGTTCGGGTTCACCCCTCCACTTT
-	TRBJ1-6	TRBV9	many	CASSSGDGPGYNSPLHF	TGTGCCAGCAGCTCGGGTGACGGCCCTGGCTATAATTCACCCCTCCACTTT
-	TRBJ2-3	TRBV5-1	once	CASSFMAGGTDTQYF	TGCGCCAGCAGCTTTATGGCAGGAGGTACAGATACGCAGTATTTT
TRBD1	TRBJ1-2	TRBV27	-	CASGLGTGGNYGYTF	TGTGCCAGTGGACTAGGGACAGGGGGAAACTATGGCTACACCTTC
-	TRBJ2-1	TRBV6-5	-	CASRLGAHEQFF	TGTGCTAGCAGGCTAGGGGCACATGAGCAGTTCTTC
-	TRBJ2-7	TRBV7-2	-	CASSSTGSYEQYF	TGTGCCAGCAGCTCAACAGGGTCCTACGAGCAGTACTTC
-	TRBJ2-7	TRBV14	-	CASSQDLPGLNDEQYF	TGTGCCAGCAGCCAAGATTTACCAGGGTTGAACGACGAGCAGTACTTC
TRBD1	TRBJ2-7	TRBV4-2	few	CASSQDGGQASYEQYF	TGTGCCAGCAGCCAAGATGGGGGACAGGCCTCTTACGAGCAGTACTTC
-	TRBJ2-1	TRBV20-1	-	CSGSGYNEQFF	TGCAGTGGATCGGGATACAATGAGCAGTTCTTC
TRBD1	TRBJ1-1	TRBV18	-	CASSAGTGSMNTEAFF	TGTGCCAGCTCTGCCGGGACAGGGTCCATGAACACTGAAGCTTTCTTT
-	TRBJ2-7	TRBV4-1	-	CASSGGTMAYEQYF	TGCGCCAGCAGCGGAGGGACCATGGCCTACGAGCAGTACTTC
TRBD1	TRBJ1-4	TRBV18	-	CASSPPATGDHRNEKLFF	TGTGCCAGCTCACCACCAGCGACAGGGGATCATAGGAATGAAAAACTGTTTTTT
TRBD2	TRBJ2-1	TRBV5-1	-	CASSGSPGLDPFF	TGCGCCAGCAGCGGGAGCCCGGGACTAGATCCGTTCTTC
-	TRBJ2-7	TRBV21-1	-	CAQRFGPTLRGSQPGEQYF	TGTGCCCAACGCTTCGGGCCGACTCTCAGGGGTTCCCAGCCGGGGGAGCAGTACTTC
-	TRBJ2-1	TRBV4-1	once	CASSPPGTQFSYNEQFF	TGCGCCAGCAGCCCCCCCGGAACACAGTTCTCCTACAATGAGCAGTTCTTC
-	TRBJ1-3	TRBV28	-	CASSSYSLLSSGNTIYF	TGTGCCAGCAGTTCCTACAGTCTATTAAGCTCTGGAAACACCATATATTTT
TRBD1	TRBJ1-6	TRBV5-6	-	CASSQQGNAYYNSPLHF	TGTGCCAGCAGCCAACAGGGGAATGCCTATTATAATTCACCCCTCCACTTT
TRBD1	TRBJ2-7	TRBV24-1	-	CATSDRDRELTYEQYF	TGTGCCACCAGTGATAGGGACAGGGAGCTAACCTACGAGCAGTACTTC
-	TRBJ1-1	TRBV18	-	CASSPSPGNTEAFF	TGTGCCAGCTCACCTTCCCCCGGGAACACTGAAGCTTTCTTT
-	TRBJ2-3	TRBV3-1/TRBV3-2	-	CASSYGDGGQGDTQYF	TGTGCCAGCAGCTACGGGGACGGGGGGCAGGGTGATACGCAGTATTTT
-	TRBJ2-7	TRBV5-1	-	CASSLGQSSYEQYF	TGCGCCAGCAGCTTGGGACAGTCGTCCTACGAGCAGTACTTC
-	TRBJ1-1	TRBV7-6	-	CASSSGIGDRRNTEAFF	TGTGCCAGCAGCTCGGGGATAGGTGACAGGAGGAACACTGAAGCTTTCTTT
-	TRBJ1-1	TRBV12-3/TRBV12-4	-	CASTPRGSTEAFF	TGTGCCAGCACTCCAAGGGGGTCCACTGAAGCTTTCTTT
-	TRBJ1-2	TRBV5-4	-	CASGITGSYGYTF	TGTGCCAGCGGAATTACAGGGTCCTATGGCTACACCTTC
TRBD1	TRBJ1-1	TRBV30	once	CAWSPQGDTEAFF	TGTGCCTGGAGCCCACAGGGGGACACTGAAGCTTTCTTT
TRBD2	TRBJ2-2	TRBV11-3	-	CASSSERERELFF	TGTGCCAGCAGCTCAGAGCGGGAGCGGGAGCTGTTTTTT
TRBD1	TRBJ2-4	TRBV6-4	once	CASSTPGGAKNIQYF	TGTGCCAGCAGTACCCCAGGGGGCGCCAAAAACATTCAGTACTTC